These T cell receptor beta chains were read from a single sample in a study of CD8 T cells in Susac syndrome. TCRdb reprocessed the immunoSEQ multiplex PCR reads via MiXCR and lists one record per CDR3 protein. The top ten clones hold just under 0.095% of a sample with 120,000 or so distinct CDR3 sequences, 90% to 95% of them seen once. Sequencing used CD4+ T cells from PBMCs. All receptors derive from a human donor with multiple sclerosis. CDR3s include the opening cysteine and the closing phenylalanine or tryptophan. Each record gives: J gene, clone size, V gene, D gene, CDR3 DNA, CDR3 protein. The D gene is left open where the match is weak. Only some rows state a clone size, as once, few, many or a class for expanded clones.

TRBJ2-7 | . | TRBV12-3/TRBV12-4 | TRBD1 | TGTGCCAGCAGGGGGGACAGGGGGGCTATCAACGAGCAGTACTTC | CASRGDRGAINEQYF
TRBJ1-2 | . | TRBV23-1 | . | TGCGCCAGCAGTCAATCGGGGCAGGGACGGATCTTACCTTTCTATGGCTACACCTTC | CASSQSGQGRILPFYGYTF
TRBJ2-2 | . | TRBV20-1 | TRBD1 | TGCAGTGCCCTGACAGGGTTAGTCGGGGAGCTGTTTTTT | CSALTGLVGELFF
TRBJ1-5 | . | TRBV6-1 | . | TGTGCCAGCAGTGAAATCACAGGGAGAAATCAGCCCCAGCATTTT | CASSEITGRNQPQHF
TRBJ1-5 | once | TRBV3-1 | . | TGTGCCAGCGGAATTTATAGCAATCAGCCCCAGCATTTT | CASGIYSNQPQHF
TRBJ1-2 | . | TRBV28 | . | TGTGCCACCAATCCACCAATGGGCAGGGATAATGGCTACACCTTC | CATNPPMGRDNGYTF
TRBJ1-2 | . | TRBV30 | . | TGTGCCTGGAGATCGGGATCCGGTGGCTACACCTTC | CAWRSGSGGYTF
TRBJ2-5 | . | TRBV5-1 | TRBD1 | TGCGCCAGCAGCCACGGACAGGGCCAAGAGACCCAGTACTTC | CASSHGQGQETQYF
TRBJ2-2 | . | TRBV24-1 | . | TGTGCCACCAGTGACCCCCGGGGGGCCGACGGGGAGCTGTTTTTT | CATSDPRGADGELFF
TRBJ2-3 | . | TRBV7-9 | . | TGTGCCAGCAGCCCCGGCGGGGTACCCCCAGATACGCAGTATTTT | CASSPGGVPPDTQYF
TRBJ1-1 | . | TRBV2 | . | TGTGCCACCCGTAAGGAGGGACTTACCACTGAAGCTTTCTTT | CATRKEGLTTEAFF
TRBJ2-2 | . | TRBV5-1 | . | TGCGCCAGCGGGGGCACTGGACACAACACCGGGGAGCTGTTTTTT | CASGGTGHNTGELFF
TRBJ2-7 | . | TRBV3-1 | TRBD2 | TGTGCCAGCAGCCTGACTAGCGGGGAGGACTACGAGCAGTACTTC | CASSLTSGEDYEQYF
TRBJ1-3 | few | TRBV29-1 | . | TGCAGCGTTGCTACAACCGGGACCGGAGGAGGAAACACCATATATTTT | CSVATTGTGGGNTIYF
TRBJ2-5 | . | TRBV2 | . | TGTGCCAGCAGTGAAGAACTATCAGAGACCCAGTACTTC | CASSEELSETQYF
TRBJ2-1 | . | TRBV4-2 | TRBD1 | TGTGCCAGCAGCCAAGACAGGGGGAATTGGGGTGAGCAGTTCTTC | CASSQDRGNWGEQFF
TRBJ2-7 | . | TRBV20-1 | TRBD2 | TGCAGTGCCTTCACTAGCGGGGGGTACTACGAGCAGTACTTC | CSAFTSGGYYEQYF